This TCR beta chain was sequenced for a study of blood T cell repertoires in COVID-19. Trimming stripped 3 bases from V and 2 bases from J, with 7 bases between. The CDR3 contains 13 residues. Per germline, CDR1 SNHLY and CDR2 FYNNEI. In the study's own analysis: Using reference gene primer amplification, nucleated cell counts were estimated. The protocol was immunoSEQ multiplex PCR, while the TCRdb copy is restricted to in-frame clones and leaves out a portion. V and J calls and clone size come straight from that table; D and trimming were deduced from the DNA. Found here are over 250,000 clones, 75% to 95% of them singletons; the top ten hold 2.5% to 3%.

The V and J genes are TRBV2 and TRBJ1-1; D not resolved. This TCR came from a person aged 18 to 30 with COVID-19, enrolled during active disease. The source material was peripheral blood. CDR3: CASSDGGNTEAFF. CDR3 bases: TGTGCCAGCAGTGATGGCGGTAACACTGAAGCTTTCTTT.